The 3 T cell receptor beta chains below all came from one sample that was sequenced in a study of blood T cell repertoires in COVID-19. The method was immunoSEQ multiplex PCR; TCRdb's version includes in-frame clones alone and lacks a portion of them. The sample includes some 340,000 clones, 85% to 95% of them seen just once. Sequencing input: PBMCs or T cells enriched from blood (not recorded which). The source of these receptors is a woman aged 30 to 39 who had been exposed to COVID-19.

The chain carries TRBV11-2 and TRBJ2-3; TRBD2 is a possible D gene (6 bases). CDR3 size: 16 residues. Germline CDR1 and CDR2: SGHAT and FQNNGV. Trimming shortened V by 2 bases and J by 2 bases, and 14 bases separated the two germline ends. DNA of the CDR3: TGTGCCAGCAGCTTATTGGGACTGAGTGTCACAGATACGCAGTATTTT. Translated: CASSLLGLSVTDTQYF.

This clone was observed a few times. This sequence joins TRBV5-8 and TRBJ2-3; D is perhaps TRBD1 (5 bases). The CDR3 is 15 residues long. V was clipped by 1 base and J by 5 bases, with 14 bases between them. Germline-derived CDR1 and CDR2 are SGHTS and YDEGEE. This chain's CDR3 is CASSLTGARRDTQYF. The CDR3 DNA follows: TGTGCCAGCAGCTTGACTGGGGCCAGAAGAGATACGCAGTATTTT.

This clone was seen once. V usage is TRBV18 and J usage is TRBJ1-6; D gene unclear. Germline lookup yields CDR1 KGHSH and CDR2 LQKENI. This CDR3 comprises 16 residues. The germline V and J ends were trimmed by 3 bases and 10 bases, with 19 bases remaining between them. The CDR3 spells CASSPPGNPTGSPLHF. Written as DNA, the CDR3 is TGTGCCAGCTCACCTCCCGGGAACCCAACGGGCTCACCCCTCCACTTT. Filled out from reference TRBV18 and TRBJ1-6, the complete variable domain reads NAGVMQNPRHLVRRRGQEARLRCSPMKGHSHVYWYRQLPEEGLKFMVYLQKENIIDESGMPKERFSAEFPKEGPSILRIQQVVRGDSAAYFCASSPPGNPTGSPLHFGNGTRLTVT.